This is a list of T cell receptor beta chains from one sample in a study of response to subunit inactivated influenza vaccine. TCRdb re-called the RT-PCR reads through MiXCR, storing one row per CDR3 protein. The sample lists about 650,000 distinct CDR3 sequences; roughly 15% were seen once. The material was PBMCs from blood, obtained around 15 days before vaccination. Receptors were obtained from a man between 45 and 60 years old who received an inactivated influenza vaccine. The CDR3 runs from the conserved cysteine through the conserved F or W. Each record gives: CDR3 protein, CDR3 DNA, CDR3 length, J gene, D gene, V gene, clone size. A D gene is named only where the DNA matches it firmly. Clone size is not always given. Where it is, it says once, few, many or a class for expanded clones.

CDR3aa: CSVEPRPTSNVAKNIQYF
CDR3nt: TGCAGCGTTGAACCAAGGCCAACTTCGAACGTAGCCAAAAACATTCAGTACTTC
len: 18
j_gene: TRBJ2-4
d_gene: .
v_gene: TRBV29-1
abundance: .

CDR3aa: CASSQEGQGYSPLHF
CDR3nt: TGCGCCAGCAGCCAAGAAGGACAGGGGTATTCACCCCTCCACTTT
len: 15
j_gene: TRBJ1-6
d_gene: TRBD1
v_gene: TRBV4-1
abundance: few

CDR3aa: CASSSGHGAGTGELFF
CDR3nt: TGCGCCAGCAGCTCGGGCCATGGGGCAGGCACCGGGGAGCTGTTTTTT
len: 16
j_gene: TRBJ2-2
d_gene: .
v_gene: TRBV5-1
abundance: few

CDR3aa: CASSQVSFKTRGDTQYF
CDR3nt: TGTGCCAGCAGCCAAGTTTCGTTTAAGACCAGGGGAGATACGCAGTATTTT
len: 17
j_gene: TRBJ2-3
d_gene: .
v_gene: TRBV3-1
abundance: .

CDR3aa: CAKESTDTQYF
CDR3nt: TGTGCTAAGGAGAGCACAGATACGCAGTATTTT
len: 11
j_gene: TRBJ2-3
d_gene: .
v_gene: TRBV7-9
abundance: few

CDR3aa: CASLSIYYEQYF
CDR3nt: TGTGCCAGCCTCTCAATATATTACGAGCAGTACTTC
len: 12
j_gene: TRBJ2-7
d_gene: .
v_gene: TRBV6-2/TRBV6-3
abundance: .

CDR3aa: CATKSSGQPNQPQHF
CDR3nt: TGTGCCACCAAAAGCTCCGGACAGCCGAATCAGCCCCAGCATTTT
len: 15
j_gene: TRBJ1-5
d_gene: .
v_gene: TRBV6-1
abundance: .

CDR3aa: CSVEGELSGRLGEQYF
CDR3nt: TGCAGCGTTGAAGGGGAACTCAGCGGACGCCTAGGCGAGCAGTACTTC
len: 16
j_gene: TRBJ2-7
d_gene: .
v_gene: TRBV29-1
abundance: .

CDR3aa: CASSYTSATNEKLFF
CDR3nt: TGTGCCAGCAGTTACACCTCTGCAACTAATGAAAAACTGTTTTTT
len: 15
j_gene: TRBJ1-4
d_gene: .
v_gene: TRBV6-5
abundance: few

CDR3aa: CASSPQLAGPYQETQYF
CDR3nt: TGCGCCAGCAGCCCTCAACTAGCGGGCCCGTACCAAGAGACCCAGTACTTC
len: 17
j_gene: TRBJ2-5
d_gene: TRBD2
v_gene: TRBV5-1
abundance: few

CDR3aa: CASSRRTGQSKEQFF
CDR3nt: TGTGCCAGCAGCCGGAGGACAGGGCAGAGTAAAGAGCAGTTCTTC
len: 15
j_gene: TRBJ2-1
d_gene: TRBD1
v_gene: TRBV7-8
abundance: few

CDR3aa: CSARDLPGQESFDYTF
CDR3nt: TGCAGTGCTAGAGATCTGCCGGGACAGGAGAGCTTCGACTACACCTTC
len: 16
j_gene: TRBJ1-2
d_gene: TRBD1
v_gene: TRBV20-1
abundance: many

CDR3aa: CASSLTPTYRSYNEQFF
CDR3nt: TGTGCCAGCAGCCTAACCCCCACCTATAGGTCCTACAATGAGCAGTTCTTC
len: 17
j_gene: TRBJ2-1
d_gene: .
v_gene: TRBV28
abundance: .

CDR3aa: CASSSGGPSPSPLHF
CDR3nt: TGTGCCAGCAGCTCTGGGGGCCCTTCTCCTTCACCCCTCCACTTT
len: 15
j_gene: TRBJ1-6
d_gene: .
v_gene: TRBV7-9
abundance: few

CDR3aa: CASSQEGRTAEETQYF
CDR3nt: TGCGCCAGCAGCCAAGAGGGCCGGACAGCTGAAGAGACCCAGTACTTC
len: 16
j_gene: TRBJ2-5
d_gene: .
v_gene: TRBV4-1
abundance: few

CDR3aa: CASSYSRSPSGIETQYF
CDR3nt: TGTGCCAGCAGTTACTCTCGAAGTCCTAGCGGGATTGAGACCCAGTACTTC
len: 17
j_gene: TRBJ2-5
d_gene: TRBD2
v_gene: TRBV6-5
abundance: .

CDR3aa: CASSLQGRQMNTEAFF
CDR3nt: TGCGCCAGCAGCTTACAGGGGCGACAGATGAACACTGAAGCTTTCTTT
len: 16
j_gene: TRBJ1-1
d_gene: TRBD1
v_gene: TRBV5-1
abundance: .

CDR3aa: CASSLEGENQPQHF
CDR3nt: TGCGCCAGCAGCTTAGAGGGGGAGAATCAGCCCCAGCATTTT
len: 14
j_gene: TRBJ1-5
d_gene: .
v_gene: TRBV5-1
abundance: .

CDR3aa: CASSLYRLAGEPVVHEQYF
CDR3nt: TGTGCCAGCAGTTTATACCGACTAGCGGGAGAACCAGTGGTGCACGAGCAGTACTTC
len: 19
j_gene: TRBJ2-7
d_gene: TRBD2
v_gene: TRBV27
abundance: .

CDR3aa: CASSALENTEAFF
CDR3nt: TGTGCCAGCAGTGCCTTGGAGAACACTGAAGCTTTCTTT
len: 13
j_gene: TRBJ1-1
d_gene: .
v_gene: TRBV6-6
abundance: few

CDR3aa: CASSYSLKSTRSYNEQFF
CDR3nt: TGTGCCAGCAGTTACTCGTTAAAAAGCACCCGCTCCTACAATGAGCAGTTCTTC
len: 18
j_gene: TRBJ2-1
d_gene: .
v_gene: TRBV6-2/TRBV6-3
abundance: .

CDR3aa: CASSISVNTGELFF
CDR3nt: TGCGCCAGCAGCATATCGGTGAACACCGGGGAGCTGTTTTTT
len: 14
j_gene: TRBJ2-2
d_gene: .
v_gene: TRBV5-1
abundance: .